These 5 T cell receptor beta chains were all obtained from the same sample, sequenced in a study of CD8 T cells in ankylosing spondylitis. TCRdb itself ran the 5' RACE reads through MiXCR, one entry per CDR3 protein. The top ten clones hold roughly 7.3% of a sample with about 280,000 distinct CDR3 sequences, 20% of them seen once. The specimen sequenced was blood, either unsorted or a sorted T cell fraction (not recorded which). All receptors come from a male donor with ankylosing spondylitis or in good health (not recorded which).

This clonotype was counted only a few times. The CDR3 reads CASSHQDRGLGYTF. DNA for the CDR3: TGTGCCAGCAGCCACCAAGACAGGGGGCTTGGCTACACCTTC. The rearrangement links TRBV6-1 to TRBJ1-2, with TRBD1 matching 10 bases. V trimming: 6 bases; J trimming: 7 bases; junction bases outside the gene matches: 8. CDR3 length: 14 residues. Looked up from germline, CDR1 is MNHNS and CDR2 is SASEGT.

This clonotype was detected a few times. This chain connects TRBV27 to TRBJ2-2; the D gene is possibly TRBD2 (5 bases). Germline CDR1 MNHEY, CDR2 SMNVEV (reference sequence). V lost 3 bases to trimming and J lost 7 bases, with 18 bases between them. CDR3 size: 16 residues. CDR3 in DNA: TGTGCCAGCAGTTTCTTATCCCCGGGGATGGGCGGGGAGCTGTTTTTT. This sequence encodes CASSFLSPGMGGELFF.

This clonotype has only a few counts. This chain connects TRBV3-1 to TRBJ1-1; D unresolved. This CDR3 has 14 residues. Trimming removed 2 bases from V and 7 bases from J, with 14 bases in between. From germline, CDR1 is LGHDT and CDR2 YNNKEL (reference sequence). CDR3 DNA sequence: TGTGCCAGCAGCCAACTCGACCTAAGTCGTGAAGCTTTCTTT. Encoded protein: CASSQLDLSREAFF.

This clonotype was seen a few times. The chain links TRBV7-7 to TRBJ2-5; D possibly corresponds to TRBD1 (6 bases). The V end was cut by 2 bases, the J end by 1 base, with 8 bases between. CDR3 length equals 14 residues. Germline V gene data show CDR1 as SSHAT and CDR2 as FNYEAQ (reference sequence). CDR3 amino acids: CASSLLTGQETQYF. CDR3 DNA: TGTGCCAGCAGCTTATTGACAGGCCAAGAGACCCAGTACTTC.

The table lists this clonotype with a few counts. The chain carries TRBV5-1 and TRBJ1-1, with a possible D match to TRBD1 (6 bases). V lost 2 bases and J 3 bases, leaving 11 bases between the germline ends. Germline V CDR1 and CDR2: SGHRS, YFSETQ. This CDR3 comprises 14 residues. The chain's CDR3 is CASSFSRGDTEAFF. The CDR3 DNA reads TGCGCCAGCAGCTTCAGCAGGGGAGACACTGAAGCTTTCTTT.